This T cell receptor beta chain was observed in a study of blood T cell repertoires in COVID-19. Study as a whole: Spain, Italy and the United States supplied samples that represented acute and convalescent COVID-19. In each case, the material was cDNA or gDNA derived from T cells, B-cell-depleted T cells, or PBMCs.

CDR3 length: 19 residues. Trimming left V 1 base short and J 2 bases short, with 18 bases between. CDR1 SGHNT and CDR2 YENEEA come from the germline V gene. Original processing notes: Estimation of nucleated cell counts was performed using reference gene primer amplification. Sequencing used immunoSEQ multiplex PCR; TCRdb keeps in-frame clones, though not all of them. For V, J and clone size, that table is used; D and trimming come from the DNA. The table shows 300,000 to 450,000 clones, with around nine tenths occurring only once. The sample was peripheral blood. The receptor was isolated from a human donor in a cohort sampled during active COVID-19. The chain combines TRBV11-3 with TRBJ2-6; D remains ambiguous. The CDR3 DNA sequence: TGTGCCAGCAGCTTAGTTTGTCGCTCGTCAGCGACTGGGGCCAACGTCCTGACTTTC. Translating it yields CASSLVCRSSATGANVLTF.